Listed below are T cell receptor beta chains from one sample, sequenced in a study of blood T cell repertoires in COVID-19. Profiling relied on immunoSEQ multiplex PCR, and the TCRdb table lists in-frame clones only, not all of them. The sample has 130,000 to 150,000 clones, less than 80% seen once. Sequenced sample: peripheral blood. The receptor set was obtained from a man between 60 and 75 years old with acute or convalescent COVID-19. The CDR3 runs from the conserved cysteine through the conserved F or W. The order of the fields is V gene, J gene, D gene, clone size, CDR3 protein, CDR3 DNA. D genes are given only for firm matches. Clone size, where shown, is once, few, many, or a class for clones that have expanded.

TRBV6-5	TRBJ2-7	TRBD2	-	CASRPGGSGHEQYF	TGTGCCAGCAGACCAGGCGGGAGCGGCCACGAGCAGTACTTC
TRBV27	TRBJ1-3	-	few	CASSPRQKSSGNTIYF	TGTGCCAGCAGTCCTCGACAGAAAAGCTCTGGAAACACCATATATTTT
TRBV3-1/TRBV3-2	TRBJ2-1	TRBD1	-	CASSQGTGYFNEQFF	TGTGCCAGCAGCCAAGGGACAGGGTATTTCAATGAGCAGTTCTTC
TRBV5-6	TRBJ2-6	-	-	CASSLGFGAGANVLTF	TGTGCCAGCAGCTTGGGGTTCGGGGCTGGGGCCAACGTCCTGACTTTC
TRBV5-1	TRBJ2-7	TRBD1	-	CASSLGQGGLEQYF	TGCGCCAGCAGCTTGGGACAGGGTGGGTTGGAGCAGTACTTC
TRBV9	TRBJ2-7	-	-	CASSVATGFQVEQYF	TGTGCCAGCAGCGTAGCTACGGGGTTCCAGGTCGAGCAGTACTTC
TRBV30	TRBJ1-5	-	-	CAWSVSRVKGNQPQHF	TGTGCCTGGAGTGTAAGCAGGGTAAAGGGCAATCAGCCCCAGCATTTT
TRBV6-5	TRBJ2-1	TRBD2	-	CASRTPGLAGGEQFF	TGTGCCAGCAGGACCCCGGGACTAGCGGGTGGCGAGCAGTTCTTC
TRBV27	TRBJ2-7	TRBD1	-	CASRIRDRGAEQYF	TGTGCCAGCAGAATCAGGGACAGGGGCGCCGAGCAGTACTTC
TRBV14	TRBJ1-1	-	-	CASSPSLNTEAFF	TGTGCCAGCAGTCCCTCCCTTAACACTGAAGCTTTCTTT
TRBV11-2	TRBJ2-6	-	-	CASSRKGVRSGANVLTF	TGTGCCAGCAGCCGGAAAGGTGTGAGGTCTGGGGCCAACGTCCTGACTTTC
TRBV6-6	TRBJ1-2	-	-	CASSQTGLTYGYTF	TGTGCCAGCAGCCAAACAGGGCTGACCTATGGCTACACCTTC
TRBV7-2	TRBJ2-5	-	-	CASSFKETQYF	TGTGCCAGCAGCTTTAAAGAGACCCAGTACTTC
TRBV24-1	TRBJ2-5	-	-	CATSDLGGGETQYF	TGTGCCACCAGTGATTTAGGTGGCGGAGAGACCCAGTACTTC
TRBV12-3/TRBV12-4	TRBJ1-5	-	-	CASSDDSPQHF	TGTGCCAGCAGTGATGACTCGCCCCAGCATTTT
TRBV28	TRBJ2-2	-	-	CASSLERGGRGQLFF	TGTGCCAGCAGTTTAGAGAGGGGGGGAAGGGGACAGCTGTTTTTT
TRBV11-2	TRBJ2-3	TRBD2	-	CASKSGTKTDTQYF	TGTGCCAGCAAATCCGGGACTAAGACAGATACGCAGTATTTT
TRBV3-1/TRBV3-2	TRBJ1-3	-	-	CASSAAGAGNTIYF	TGTGCCAGCAGCGCCGCGGGGGCTGGAAACACCATATATTTT
TRBV2	TRBJ2-1	-	-	CATKLSWEQFF	TGTGCCACCAAACTATCCTGGGAGCAGTTCTTC
TRBV19	TRBJ2-6	TRBD2	-	CASSEGLAGWANVLTF	TGTGCCAGTAGTGAGGGACTAGCGGGCTGGGCCAACGTCCTGACTTTC
TRBV30	TRBJ1-2	TRBD1	once	CACIKSRQGAGGYTF	TGTGCCTGCATAAAGTCCAGACAGGGGGCCGGTGGCTACACCTTC
TRBV6-2/TRBV6-3	TRBJ2-1	TRBD1	many	CASSLTSPGTGPYNEQFF	TGTGCCAGCAGCCTCACATCACCCGGGACAGGGCCCTACAATGAGCAGTTCTTC